Listed below are T cell receptor beta chains from one sample, sequenced in a study of somatic mutations in cytotoxic T cells in rheumatoid arthritis. Clones were sequenced by immunoSEQ multiplex PCR, and TCRdb holds only the in-frame ones, with some missing. Of 15,000 to 20,000 clones in the sample, about 85% were seen once. The sequencing sample was made of CD8+ T cells sorted from blood. Receptor source: a man between 18 and 29 years old with rheumatoid arthritis. The CDR3 runs from the conserved cysteine through the conserved F or W. Each record gives: J gene, V gene, clone size, D gene, CDR3 protein, CDR3 DNA. A D gene is named only where the DNA matches it firmly. For some rows the clone size is stated as once, few or many, or as a class when expanded; others skip it.

>TRBJ2-1|TRBV4-2|NA|NA
CASSQHEVTKGNEQFF
TGTGCCAGCAGCCAACACGAGGTGACCAAAGGCAATGAGCAGTTCTTC
>TRBJ2-7|TRBV7-6|NA|NA
CASSLRTGHEQYF
TGTGCCAGCAGCTTAAGGACTGGCCACGAGCAGTACTTC
>TRBJ2-3|TRBV5-6|NA|NA
CASSSVGTTDTQYF
TGTGCCAGCAGCTCGGTTGGAACCACAGATACGCAGTATTTT
>TRBJ2-7|TRBV7-9|NA|TRBD1
CASSRTGGNYEQYF
TGTGCCAGCAGCCGGACAGGGGGGAACTACGAGCAGTACTTC
>TRBJ2-7|TRBV28|NA|NA
CASSFRAEQYF
TGTGCCAGCAGTTTCCGAGCCGAGCAGTACTTC
>TRBJ1-1|TRBV6-4|NA|NA
CASSDSPGVGLTEAFF
TGTGCCAGCAGTGACTCTCCGGGGGTTGGTTTGACTGAAGCTTTCTTT
>TRBJ2-7|TRBV28|few|NA
CASSPDTSLLEQYF
TGTGCCAGCAGTCCCGACACTTCGTTGCTCGAGCAGTACTTC
>TRBJ2-3|TRBV15|NA|TRBD1
CATSRVRTGGDTQYF
TGTGCCACCAGCAGAGTTCGAACAGGGGGAGATACGCAGTATTTT
>TRBJ2-1|TRBV5-1|NA|NA
CASSPDTANEQFF
TGCGCCAGCAGCCCGGACACCGCCAATGAGCAGTTCTTC
>TRBJ1-2|TRBV28|once|NA
CASSLSRGRDYGYTF
TGTGCCAGCAGTTTGTCCAGGGGTAGGGACTATGGCTACACCTTC
>TRBJ2-7|TRBV4-1|NA|TRBD2
CASSPRYGGRGSYEQYF
TGCGCCAGCAGCCCTCGGTATGGTGGGAGGGGTAGCTACGAGCAGTACTTC
>TRBJ1-6|TRBV11-2|NA|TRBD1
CASSFYPGQGLESPLHF
TGTGCCAGCAGCTTCTATCCCGGACAGGGGCTGGAGTCCCCCCTCCACTTT
>TRBJ2-7|TRBV7-9|NA|NA
CASSLALGHPGDEQYF
TGTGCCAGCAGCTTAGCCCTGGGACATCCGGGCGACGAGCAGTACTTC
>TRBJ1-2|TRBV10-1|NA|NA
CASSEAKDYGYTF
TGCGCCAGCAGTGAAGCGAAAGACTATGGCTACACCTTC
>TRBJ2-1|TRBV29-1|NA|NA
CSVDEPSYNEQFF
TGCAGCGTTGACGAACCCTCCTACAATGAGCAGTTCTTC
>TRBJ2-3|TRBV10-2|NA|TRBD2
CAIKKGAGGRTDTQYF
TGCGCCATCAAGAAAGGAGCGGGGGGCCGCACAGATACGCAGTATTTT
>TRBJ2-7|TRBV9|NA|NA
CASSVAVTGSYEQYF
TGTGCCAGCAGCGTCGCTGTCACAGGCTCCTACGAGCAGTACTTC
>TRBJ2-2|TRBV7-3|NA|NA
CASSLGTGSTLSDTGELFF
TGTGCCAGCAGCTTAGGTACAGGGTCGACACTATCGGACACCGGGGAGCTGTTTTTT
>TRBJ1-1|TRBV29-1|NA|NA
CSVEFRLNTEAFF
TGCAGCGTTGAATTCAGATTGAACACTGAAGCTTTCTTT
>TRBJ2-7|TRBV4-1|NA|NA
CASSQGLARNEQYF
TGCGCCAGCAGCCAAGGGCTAGCCCGTAACGAGCAGTACTTC
>TRBJ2-1|TRBV25-1|NA|TRBD2
CASSVGGAHNEQFF
TGTGCCAGCAGTGTCGGGGGGGCTCACAATGAGCAGTTCTTC
>TRBJ2-1|TRBV6-1|NA|NA
CASSESAGHSLRNEQFF
TGTGCCAGCAGTGAATCCGCTGGACACAGTTTGCGGAATGAGCAGTTCTTC
>TRBJ1-5|TRBV4-1|few|NA
CASSQETPATYSNQPQHF
TGCGCCAGCAGCCAAGAGACACCCGCCACTTATAGCAATCAGCCCCAGCATTTT
>TRBJ2-7|TRBV6-5|few|NA
CASSIQGSAEQYF
TGTGCCAGCAGTATACAGGGATCCGCCGAGCAGTACTTC
>TRBJ2-3|TRBV7-3|NA|NA
CASSRGALSTDTQYF
TGTGCCAGCAGTCGGGGGGCCTTGAGCACAGATACGCAGTATTTT
>TRBJ1-2|TRBV19|NA|NA
CASSILGIRNYGYTF
TGTGCCAGTAGTATACTGGGCATACGAAACTATGGCTACACCTTC